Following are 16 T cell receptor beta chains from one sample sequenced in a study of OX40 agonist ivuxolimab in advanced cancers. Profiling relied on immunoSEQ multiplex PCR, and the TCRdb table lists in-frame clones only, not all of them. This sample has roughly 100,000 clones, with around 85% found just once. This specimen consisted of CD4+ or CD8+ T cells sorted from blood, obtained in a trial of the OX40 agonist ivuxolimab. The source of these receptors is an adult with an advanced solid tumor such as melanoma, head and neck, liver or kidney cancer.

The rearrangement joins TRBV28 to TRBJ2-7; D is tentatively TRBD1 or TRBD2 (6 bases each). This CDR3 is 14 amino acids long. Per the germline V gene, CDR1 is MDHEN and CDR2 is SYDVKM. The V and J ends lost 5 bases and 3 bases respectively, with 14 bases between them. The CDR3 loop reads CASSTRKGGYEQYF. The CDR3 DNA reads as TGTGCCAGCAGTACCCGAAAGGGGGGCTACGAGCAGTACTTC.

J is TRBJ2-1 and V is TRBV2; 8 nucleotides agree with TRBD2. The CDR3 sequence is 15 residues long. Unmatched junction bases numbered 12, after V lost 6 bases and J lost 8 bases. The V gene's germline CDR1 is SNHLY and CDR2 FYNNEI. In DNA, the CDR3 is TGTGCCAGCAGGTTTCGCGGGACTAGAGTATATGAGCAGTTCTTC. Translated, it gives CASRFRGTRVYEQFF.

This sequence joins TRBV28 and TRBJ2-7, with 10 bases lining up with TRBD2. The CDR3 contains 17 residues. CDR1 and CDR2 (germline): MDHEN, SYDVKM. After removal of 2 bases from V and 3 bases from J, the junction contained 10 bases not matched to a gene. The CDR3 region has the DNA TGTGCCAGCAGTTTAGGCGGGGCTAGCGGGAGTTACTACGAGCAGTACTTC. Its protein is CASSLGGASGSYYEQYF.

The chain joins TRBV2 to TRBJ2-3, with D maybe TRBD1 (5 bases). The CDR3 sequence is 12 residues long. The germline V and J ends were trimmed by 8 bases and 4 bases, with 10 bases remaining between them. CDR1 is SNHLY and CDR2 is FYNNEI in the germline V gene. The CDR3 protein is CASEGDPDTQYF. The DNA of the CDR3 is TGTGCCAGCGAAGGGGATCCAGATACGCAGTATTTT. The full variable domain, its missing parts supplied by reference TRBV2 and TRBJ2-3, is EPEVTQTPSHQVTQMGQEVILRCVPISNHLYFYWYRQILGQKVEFLVSFYNNEISEKSEIFDDQFSVERPDGSNFTLKIRSTKLEDSAMYFCASEGDPDTQYFGPGTRLTVL.

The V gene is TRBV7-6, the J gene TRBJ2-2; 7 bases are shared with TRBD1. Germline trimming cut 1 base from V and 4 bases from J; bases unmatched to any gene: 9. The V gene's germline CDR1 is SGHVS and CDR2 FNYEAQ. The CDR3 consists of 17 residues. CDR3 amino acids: CASSLVSRGRVTGELFF. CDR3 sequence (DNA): TGTGCCAGCAGCTTAGTTAGTAGGGGGCGCGTCACCGGGGAGCTGTTTTTT.

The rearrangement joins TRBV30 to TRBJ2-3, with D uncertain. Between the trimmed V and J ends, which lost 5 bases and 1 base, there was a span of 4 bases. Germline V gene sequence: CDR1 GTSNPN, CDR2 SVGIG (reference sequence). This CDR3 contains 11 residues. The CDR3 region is CAWRGTDTQYF. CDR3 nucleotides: TGTGCCTGGCGGGGCACAGATACGCAGTATTTT.

The DNA of the CDR3 is TGTGCCAGCACCCACCGGACTAGCGGGTTTTACGAGCAGTACTTC. This translates into CASTHRTSGFYEQYF. This rearrangement joins TRBV28 to TRBJ2-5; 11 nucleotides line up with TRBD2. The J call may be incorrect, as the DNA end agrees better with TRBJ2-7. CDR1 is MDHEN and CDR2 is SYDVKM in the germline V gene. This CDR3 has 15 amino acids.

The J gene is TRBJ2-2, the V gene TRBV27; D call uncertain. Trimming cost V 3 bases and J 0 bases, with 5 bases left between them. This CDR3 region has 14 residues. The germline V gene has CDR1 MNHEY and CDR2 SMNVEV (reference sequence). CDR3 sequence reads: CASSFGPNTGELFF. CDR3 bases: TGTGCCAGCAGTTTCGGGCCGAACACCGGGGAGCTGTTTTTT.

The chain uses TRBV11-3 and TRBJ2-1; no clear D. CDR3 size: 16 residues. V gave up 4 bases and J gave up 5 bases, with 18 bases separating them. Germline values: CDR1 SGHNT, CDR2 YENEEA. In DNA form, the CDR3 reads TGTGCCAGCAGCTCCGCAATAACAAGTTATCACAATGAGCAGTTCTTC. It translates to CASSSAITSYHNEQFF.

DNA of the CDR3: TGCGCCAGCAGCTTGTCTCCACGGGGGAATGAAAAACTGTTTTTT. As protein: CASSLSPRGNEKLFF. The V call is TRBV5-1, the J call TRBJ1-4; D may be TRBD1 (5 bases). V dropped 1 base and J dropped 5 bases, with 12 bases sitting between them. The CDR3 sequence is 15 residues long. The germline gives CDR1 SGHRS, CDR2 YFSETQ.

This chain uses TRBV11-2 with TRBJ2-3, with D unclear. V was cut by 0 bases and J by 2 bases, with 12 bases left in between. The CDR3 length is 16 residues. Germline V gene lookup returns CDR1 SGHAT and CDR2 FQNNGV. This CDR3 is CASSLDIRIATDTQYF. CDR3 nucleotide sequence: TGTGCCAGCAGCTTAGATATCCGGATAGCCACAGATACGCAGTATTTT.

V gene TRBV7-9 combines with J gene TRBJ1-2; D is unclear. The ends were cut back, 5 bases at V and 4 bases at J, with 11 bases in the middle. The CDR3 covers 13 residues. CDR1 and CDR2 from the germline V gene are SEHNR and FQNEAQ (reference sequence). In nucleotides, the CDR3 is TGTGCCAGCAGCCAAATTGACGGCTATGGCTACACCTTC. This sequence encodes CASSQIDGYGYTF.

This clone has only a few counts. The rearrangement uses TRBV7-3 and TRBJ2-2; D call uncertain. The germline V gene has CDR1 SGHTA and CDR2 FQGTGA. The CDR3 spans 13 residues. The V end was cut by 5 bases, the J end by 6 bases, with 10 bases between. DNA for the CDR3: TGTGCCAGCAGCCGAGAGTCGGCCGGGGAGCTGTTTTTT. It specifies CASSRESAGELFF.

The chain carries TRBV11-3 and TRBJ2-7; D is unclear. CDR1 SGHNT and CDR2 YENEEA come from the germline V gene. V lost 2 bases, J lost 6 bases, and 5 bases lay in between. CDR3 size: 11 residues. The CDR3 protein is CASSLRFEQYF. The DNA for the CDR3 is TGTGCCAGCAGCTTAAGATTCGAGCAGTACTTC.

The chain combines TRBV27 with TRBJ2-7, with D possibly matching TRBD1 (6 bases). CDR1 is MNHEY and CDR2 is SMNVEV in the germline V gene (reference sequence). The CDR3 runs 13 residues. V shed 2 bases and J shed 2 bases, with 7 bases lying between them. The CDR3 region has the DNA TGTGCCAGCAGTTTAACAGGGCCCTACGAGCAGTACTTC. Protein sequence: CASSLTGPYEQYF.

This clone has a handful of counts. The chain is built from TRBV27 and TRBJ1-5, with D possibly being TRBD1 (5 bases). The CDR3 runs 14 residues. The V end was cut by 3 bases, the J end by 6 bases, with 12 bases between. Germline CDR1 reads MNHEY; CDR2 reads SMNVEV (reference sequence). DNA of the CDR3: TGTGCCAGCAGTTTCCCGCAGGGTGGTCAGCCCCAGCATTTT. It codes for CASSFPQGGQPQHF.